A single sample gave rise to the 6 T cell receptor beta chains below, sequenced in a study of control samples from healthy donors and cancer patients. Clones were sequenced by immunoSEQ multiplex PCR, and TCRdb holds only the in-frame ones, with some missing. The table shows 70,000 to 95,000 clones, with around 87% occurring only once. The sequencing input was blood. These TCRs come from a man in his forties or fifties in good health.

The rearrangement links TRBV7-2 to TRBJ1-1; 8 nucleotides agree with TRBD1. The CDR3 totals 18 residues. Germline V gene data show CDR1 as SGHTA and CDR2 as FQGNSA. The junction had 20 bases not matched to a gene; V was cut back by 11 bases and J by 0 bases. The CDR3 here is CASAAAPGTGTMNTEAFF. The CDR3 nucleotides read TGTGCCTCAGCAGCCGCGCCCGGGACAGGCACCATGAACACTGAAGCTTTCTTT.

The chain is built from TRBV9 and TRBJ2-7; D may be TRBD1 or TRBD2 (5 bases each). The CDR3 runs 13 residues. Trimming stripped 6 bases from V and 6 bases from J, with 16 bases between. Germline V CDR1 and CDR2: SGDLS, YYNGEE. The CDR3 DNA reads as TGTGCCAGCAAGTCCGAGGGGCTCTGCGAGCAGTACGTC. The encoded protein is CASKSEGLCEQYV.

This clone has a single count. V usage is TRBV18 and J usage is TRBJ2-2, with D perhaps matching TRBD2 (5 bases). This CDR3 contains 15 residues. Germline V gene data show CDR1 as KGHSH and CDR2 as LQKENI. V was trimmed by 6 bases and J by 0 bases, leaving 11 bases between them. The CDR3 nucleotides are TGTGCCAGCTCCCCCGACTACTCGAACACCGGGGAGCTGTTTTTT. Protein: CASSPDYSNTGELFF.

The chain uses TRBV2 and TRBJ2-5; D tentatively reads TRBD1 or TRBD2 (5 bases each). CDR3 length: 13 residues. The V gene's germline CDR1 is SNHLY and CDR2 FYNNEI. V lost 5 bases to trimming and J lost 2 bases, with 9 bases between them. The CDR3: CASSNGAQETQYF. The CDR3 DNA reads TGTGCCAGCAGTAACGGGGCTCAAGAGACCCAGTACTTC.

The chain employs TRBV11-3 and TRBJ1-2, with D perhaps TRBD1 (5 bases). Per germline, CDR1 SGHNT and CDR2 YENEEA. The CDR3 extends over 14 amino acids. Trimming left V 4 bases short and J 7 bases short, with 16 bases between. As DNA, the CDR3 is TGTGCCAGCAGCTCCCGAATAGGGACTGGTGGCTACACCTTC. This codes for CASSSRIGTGGYTF.

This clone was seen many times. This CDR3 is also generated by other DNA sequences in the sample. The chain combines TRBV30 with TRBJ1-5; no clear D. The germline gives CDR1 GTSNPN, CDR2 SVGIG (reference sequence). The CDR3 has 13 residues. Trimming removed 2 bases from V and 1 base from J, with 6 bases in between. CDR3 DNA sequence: TGTGCCTGGAGTCGAGGAAGCAATCAGCCCCAGCATTTT. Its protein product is CAWSRGSNQPQHF.